This TCR beta chain was profiled in a study of regulatory T cells in long-lasting Graves disease. Study-wide results and caveats: Authors noted too few samples as a limitation.

Arm-PCR of CDR3 regions with iRepertoire HTBI primers generated TCR beta libraries. TCRdb passed the multiplex PCR reads through MiXCR, listing each CDR3 protein once. Of 440,000 or so distinct CDR3 sequences listed, 14% to 15% are singletons. This clonotype was seen many times. What it recognizes is unknown. Time point noted: newly diagnosed GD, antithyroid drugs for less than 3 months. PBMCs were the source of the RNA used for TCR sequencing. In Xi'an, China, an endocrinology department was the source of patients. The data were also submitted as part of a second study, on T cells in Graves' hyperthyroidism and ophthalmopathy. Per that paper: The study used the HTBI primer set for a first-round RT-PCR of the TCR CDR3.

The origin of this receptor is a woman in her 30s with Graves disease. Sequencing used peripheral blood mononuclear cells (PBMCs), obtained at new diagnosis, from a patient treated with antithyroid drugs.

CDR3 in DNA: TGTGCCAGCAGCGACGGGACTAGCGGGAGGGCCTACACGCAGTATTTT. As protein: CASSDGTSGRAYTQYF. The V and J genes are TRBV13 and TRBJ2-3; 16 bases are a match to TRBD2. The CDR3 is 16 residues long. Germline CDR1 reads PRHDT; CDR2 reads FYEKMQ (reference sequence). V trimming: 5 bases; J trimming: 9 bases; junction bases outside the gene matches: 8.